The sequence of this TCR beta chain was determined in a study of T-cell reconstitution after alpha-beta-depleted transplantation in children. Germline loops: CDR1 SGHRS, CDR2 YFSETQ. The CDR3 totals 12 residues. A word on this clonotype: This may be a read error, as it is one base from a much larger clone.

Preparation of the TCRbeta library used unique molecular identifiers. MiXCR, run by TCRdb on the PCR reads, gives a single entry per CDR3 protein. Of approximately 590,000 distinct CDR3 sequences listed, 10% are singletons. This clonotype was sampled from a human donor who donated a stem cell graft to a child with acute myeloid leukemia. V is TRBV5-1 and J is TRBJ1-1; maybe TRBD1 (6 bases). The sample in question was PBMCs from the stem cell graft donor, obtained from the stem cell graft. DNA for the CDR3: TGCGCCAGCAGCTTTCGGGACACTGAAGCTTGCTTT. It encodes CASSFRDTEACF.